The 31 T cell receptor beta chains listed next were all sequenced from one sample in a study of blood T cell repertoires in COVID-19. Clones were read by immunoSEQ multiplex PCR, and TCRdb kept only the in-frame ones, dropping some. The sample has tens of thousands of clones, 75% to 90% seen once; the top ten hold about 14%. The material sequenced was peripheral blood. These receptors were taken from a man in his fifties with active or convalescent COVID-19.

This sequence joins TRBV6-5 and TRBJ2-1; D is ambiguous. V was trimmed by 7 bases and J by 1 base, leaving 14 bases between them. The CDR3 is 15 residues long. Germline values: CDR1 MNHEY, CDR2 SVGAGI. CDR3 region: CASTITELSYNEQFF. CDR3 DNA sequence: TGTGCCAGCACTATCACCGAGCTTTCCTACAATGAGCAGTTCTTC.

The gene calls are TRBV3-1 (or the pseudogene TRBV3-2) and TRBJ2-2; the D is unclear. Trimming shortened V by 0 bases and J by 10 bases, and 9 bases separated the two germline ends. CDR1 and CDR2 from the germline V gene are LGHDT and YNNKEL (reference sequence). The CDR3 is 13 amino acids. The CDR3: CASSQDWQAELFF. CDR3 nucleotide sequence: TGTGCCAGCAGCCAAGATTGGCAGGCGGAGCTGTTTTTT.

The chain combines TRBV5-1 with TRBJ2-3, with D uncertain. The CDR3 is 12 residues long. Germline loops: CDR1 SGHRS, CDR2 YFSETQ. V lost 0 bases to trimming and J lost 5 bases, with 4 bases between them. The CDR3 reads CASSLAGDTQYF. Written as DNA, the CDR3 is TGCGCCAGCAGCTTGGCCGGAGATACGCAGTATTTT.

The chain joins TRBV28 to TRBJ1-5; maybe TRBD1 (5 bases). CDR3 length: 13 residues. The germline V and J ends were trimmed by 11 bases and 3 bases, with 14 bases remaining between them. Per the germline V gene, CDR1 is MDHEN and CDR2 is SYDVKM. CDR3 amino acids: CALGGPNNQPQHF. Written as DNA, the CDR3 is TGTGCCCTCGGGGGTCCCAACAATCAGCCCCAGCATTTT.

The J gene is TRBJ1-1, the V gene TRBV3-1 (or the pseudogene TRBV3-2), with D perhaps TRBD1 (5 bases). Per germline, CDR1 LGHDT and CDR2 YNNKEL (reference sequence). The CDR3 runs to 17 residues. V was trimmed by 4 bases and J by 1 base, leaving 19 bases between them. This CDR3 is CASSPRSGGAGNTEAFF. CDR3 DNA sequence: TGTGCCAGCAGCCCCAGATCGGGAGGGGCTGGGAACACTGAAGCTTTCTTT.

This clone showed up just once. This chain links TRBV18 with TRBJ2-3; possibly TRBD1 for D (6 bases). This CDR3 region has 14 residues. Germline loops: CDR1 KGHSH, CDR2 LQKENI. Between the trimmed V and J ends, which lost 5 bases and 5 bases, there was a span of 14 bases. CDR3 sequence: CASSTQGQIDTQYF. CDR3 nucleotide sequence: TGTGCCAGCTCAACCCAAGGACAGATAGATACGCAGTATTTT.

The chain joins TRBV10-3 to TRBJ1-5; 7 bases align to TRBD1. The CDR3 has 15 amino acids. Germline V gives CDR1 ENHRY, CDR2 SYGVKD. J was trimmed by 5 bases and V by 4 bases; bases with no gene match: 8. The CDR3 is CAISGETGRDQPQHF. The CDR3, as DNA: TGTGCCATCAGTGGGGAGACAGGGCGGGATCAGCCCCAGCATTTT.

V and J are TRBV11-3 and TRBJ1-2; no definite D call. Germline CDR1 reads SGHNT; CDR2 reads YENEEA. Trimming removed 6 bases from V and 8 bases from J, with 7 bases in between. This CDR3 is built from 10 residues. DNA for the CDR3: TGTGCCAGCAGGCCCAGAGGCTACACCTTC. Its translation is CASRPRGYTF.

V gene TRBV5-3 combines with J gene TRBJ2-3; weak D call: TRBD1 (6 bases). TRBV5-3 is an open reading frame whose function is uncertain. Trimming took 5 bases from V and 2 from J, leaving 18 bases between them. The CDR3 contains 16 residues. The CDR3 spells CARRITTGFPTDTQYF. The CDR3 region has the DNA TGTGCCAGAAGGATCACAACAGGGTTCCCCACAGATACGCAGTATTTT.

The V call is TRBV29-1, the J call TRBJ2-5; 7 positions match TRBD1. The CDR3 has 14 residues. Germline-derived CDR1 and CDR2 are SQVTM and ANQGSEA. V shed 5 bases, J shed 5 bases, and the junction held 11 bases outside the gene matches. The CDR3 is CSVLQGPIGETQYF. The CDR3 coding sequence is TGCAGCGTTTTACAGGGGCCCATCGGGGAGACCCAGTACTTC.

This sequence joins TRBV14 and TRBJ2-3; D possibly corresponds to TRBD2 (7 bases). V lost 5 bases to trimming and J lost 1 base, with 13 bases between them. The CDR3 spans 15 residues. The germline V gene encodes CDR1 SGHDN and CDR2 FVKESK. CDR3 in DNA: TGTGCCAGCAGCTGGGGGGGGCCGGGCACAGATACGCAGTATTTT. This translates into CASSWGGPGTDTQYF.

In nucleotides, the CDR3 is TGTGCCAGCAGCGTCGGACAGGGATTCACCTACGAGCAGTACTTC. Translated: CASSVGQGFTYEQYF. The chain combines TRBV5-6 with TRBJ2-7, with 8 bases that match TRBD1. With 4 bases clipped from V and 2 bases from J, the junction kept 8 bases outside the gene matches. The CDR3 sequence is 15 residues long. Germline lookup yields CDR1 SGHDT and CDR2 YYEEEE.

The genes are TRBV2 and TRBJ1-1; D is possibly TRBD1 (6 bases). CDR1 is SNHLY and CDR2 is FYNNEI in the germline V gene. V was shortened by 6 bases and J by 1 base, with 9 bases between the two germline ends. The CDR3 sequence is 13 residues long. Written as DNA, the CDR3 is TGTGCCAGCAGCACACAGGGGAACACTGAAGCTTTCTTT. This gives the protein CASSTQGNTEAFF.

The chain combines TRBV7-6 with TRBJ2-7; a possible D gene is TRBD1 (6 bases). V was trimmed by 5 bases and J by 4 bases, leaving 21 bases between them. This CDR3 has 16 amino acids. Germline assignment: CDR1 SGHVS and CDR2 FNYEAQ. This CDR3 is CASSPGLVGAQYEQYF. The CDR3 bases are TGTGCCAGCAGCCCGGGGCTCGTGGGGGCACAATACGAGCAGTACTTC.

This chain uses TRBV21-1 with TRBJ1-2; whether TRBD1, the table's D call, matches the DNA was not checked. TRBV21-1 counts as a pseudogene. There are 17 residues in the CDR3. The CDR3 bases are TGTGCCAGCAGCAAAGGACAGGGGGCGTTGCGGAACTATGGCTACACCTTC. Translated: CASSKGQGALRNYGYTF.

The chain joins TRBV27 to TRBJ1-2; TRBD1 matches at 7 bases. Unmatched junction bases numbered 5, after V lost 2 bases and J lost 2 bases. Per germline, CDR1 MNHEY and CDR2 SMNVEV (reference sequence). The CDR3 loop spans 15 amino acids. CDR3 loop: CASSLSSTGNYGYTF. The CDR3 bases are TGTGCCAGCAGTTTAAGTTCGACAGGGAACTATGGCTACACCTTC.

The chain recombines TRBV27 with TRBJ2-3; D is unresolved. The CDR3 is 11 amino acids. V shed 8 bases and J shed 10 bases, with 13 bases lying between them. The V gene's germline CDR1 is MNHEY and CDR2 SMNVEV (reference sequence). The CDR3 DNA is TGTGCCAGCCGGAGCCCGTCGGCGCAGTATTTT. It codes for CASRSPSAQYF.

The chain uses TRBV27 and TRBJ2-1, with 9 bases fitting TRBD2. The J segment lost 9 bases and the V segment lost 2 bases, leaving 8 bases of the junction unmatched. The CDR3 is 15 residues long. Germline lookup yields CDR1 MNHEY and CDR2 SMNVEV (reference sequence). CDR3 coding DNA: TGTGCCAGCAGTTTACTAGCGGGATCCTGGGGTGAGCAGTTCTTC. This sequence encodes CASSLLAGSWGEQFF.

V and J are TRBV6-2 or TRBV6-3 and TRBJ1-6, with D possibly TRBD1 on 6 matching bases. Trimming pared 6 bases from V and 8 bases from J, leaving 11 bases between. CDR1 and CDR2 from the germline V gene are MNHEY and SVGEGT. The CDR3 covers 13 residues. The CDR3 DNA follows: TGTGCCAGCAGCTCTAGGACAGATTCACCCCTCCACTTT. It codes for CASSSRTDSPLHF.

The V call is TRBV18, the J call TRBJ1-4; no reliable D call. The CDR3 is 14 amino acids. Germline V gene data show CDR1 as KGHSH and CDR2 as LQKENI. Trimming removed 3 bases at V and 7 bases at J, with 12 bases between. The CDR3 region is CASSPTQTGEKLFF. In DNA form, the CDR3 reads TGTGCCAGCTCACCGACCCAAACGGGTGAAAAACTGTTTTTT. The full variable domain, in which reference TRBV18 and TRBJ1-4 provide the parts outside the CDR3, is NAGVMQNPRHLVRRRGQEARLRCSPMKGHSHVYWYRQLPEEGLKFMVYLQKENIIDESGMPKERFSAEFPKEGPSILRIQQVVRGDSAAYFCASSPTQTGEKLFFGSGTQLSVL.

V is TRBV30 and J is TRBJ2-7, with 8 bases aligning to TRBD2. The germline CDR1 and CDR2 sequences are GTSNPN and SVGIG (reference sequence). V shed 3 bases and J 1 base; nucleotides not matched to a gene: 11. The CDR3 covers 16 residues. CDR3 loop: CAWSRFTGGKSYEQYF. The CDR3 bases are TGTGCCTGGAGCAGATTCACGGGGGGGAAATCCTACGAGCAGTACTTC.

This rearrangement joins TRBV4-2 to TRBJ1-4; D possibly corresponds to TRBD1 (6 bases). V was clipped by 0 bases and J by 8 bases, with 16 bases between them. The CDR3 loop spans 16 amino acids. Germline assignment: CDR1 LGHNA and CDR2 YNFKEQ. The CDR3 loop reads CASSQDSARGSEKLFF. The CDR3 DNA is TGTGCCAGCAGCCAAGATTCGGCCAGGGGAAGCGAAAAACTGTTTTTT.

Note on this clone: The junction differs from germline at one of its ends, possibly a read error. The J gene is TRBJ1-6, the V gene TRBV10-1; D is perhaps TRBD1 (5 bases). Germline lookup yields CDR1 WNHNN and CDR2 SYGVQD (reference sequence). The CDR3 totals 14 residues. The CDR3 DNA is TGCGCCAGCAGTGCCTCAGGGAATAATTCCCCCCTCCACTTT. It specifies CASSASGNNSPLHF.

The rearrangement joins TRBV7-2 to TRBJ1-4; TRBD1 is a possible D gene (6 bases). Trimming stripped 1 base from V and 4 bases from J, with 10 bases between. Germline CDR1 SGHTA, CDR2 FQGNSA. This CDR3 spans 15 amino acids. CDR3 DNA: TGTGCCAGCAGCTTAGTGGACAGTGTTAATGAAAAACTGTTTTTT. This translates into CASSLVDSVNEKLFF.

This clone showed up just a few times. This chain links TRBV5-1 with TRBJ1-4; D is perhaps TRBD1 (5 bases). This CDR3 spans 15 amino acids. The V gene's germline CDR1 is SGHRS and CDR2 YFSETQ. V shed 3 bases and J shed 6 bases, with 15 bases lying between them. The CDR3 region is CASSSVRGPDEKLFF. In nucleotides, the CDR3 is TGCGCCAGCAGCTCCGTAAGGGGTCCCGATGAAAAACTGTTTTTT.

The genes are TRBV19 and TRBJ2-6; D not certain. From germline, CDR1 is LNHDA and CDR2 SQIVND (reference sequence). V was cut by 6 bases and J by 0 bases, with 9 bases left in between. This CDR3 has 15 residues. Here the CDR3 reads CASRTDTSGANVLTF. DNA of the CDR3: TGTGCCAGTAGAACCGACACCTCTGGGGCCAACGTCCTGACTTTC.

The chain joins TRBV5-1 to TRBJ2-5; D is undetermined. In germline, CDR1 is SGHRS, CDR2 YFSETQ. Trimming pared 0 bases from V and 2 bases from J, leaving 11 bases between. This CDR3 spans 15 amino acids. As DNA, the CDR3 is TGCGCCAGCAGCTTGGAGATGCGGTTACAAGAGACCCAGTACTTC. This codes for CASSLEMRLQETQYF.

The chain recombines TRBV7-9 with TRBJ2-1; D is unresolved. The V end was cut by 3 bases, the J end by 6 bases, with 9 bases between. The V gene's germline CDR1 is SEHNR and CDR2 FQNEAQ (reference sequence). The CDR3 runs to 13 residues. In DNA, the CDR3 is TGTGCCAGCAGCTTCCCTGTAATCAATGAGCAGTTCTTC. This encodes CASSFPVINEQFF.

V is TRBV27 and J is TRBJ2-1, with 7 bases lining up with TRBD1. The germline V gene encodes CDR1 MNHEY and CDR2 SMNVEV (reference sequence). V lost 1 base, J lost 7 bases, and 7 bases stayed unmatched. CDR3 length: 15 residues. CDR3 protein: CASSLLGGHGNEQFF. The CDR3 DNA follows: TGTGCCAGCAGTTTATTAGGGGGCCACGGGAATGAGCAGTTCTTC.

V and J are TRBV5-1 and TRBJ1-2, with D uncertain. This CDR3 contains 12 residues. Germline CDR1 is SGHRS and CDR2 is YFSETQ. V dropped 0 bases and J dropped 4 bases, with 4 bases sitting between them. The CDR3 sequence is CASSLGGYGYTF. CDR3 sequence (DNA): TGCGCCAGCAGCTTGGGAGGCTATGGCTACACCTTC.

This chain links TRBV5-6 with TRBJ2-3; D might be TRBD1 (6 bases). Trimming took 4 bases from V and 0 from J, leaving 9 bases between them. Germline CDR1 is SGHDT and CDR2 is YYEEEE. The CDR3 runs 14 residues. The CDR3 protein is CASSLRGSTDTQYF. The DNA of the CDR3 is TGTGCCAGCAGCCTGAGGGGGAGCACAGATACGCAGTATTTT. Using reference TRBV5-6 and TRBJ2-3 for the parts outside the CDR3, the full variable domain is DAGVTQSPTHLIKTRGQQVTLRCSPKSGHDTVSWYQQALGQGPQFIFQYYEEEERQRGNFPDRFSGHQFPNYSSELNVNALLLGDSALYLCASSLRGSTDTQYFGPGTRLTVL.